The 25 T cell receptor beta chains listed next were all sequenced from one sample in a study of cytomegalovirus exposure and HLA in healthy donors. This PCR relied on a set of 60 Vbeta primers and 13 Jbeta primers. Sequenced by immunoSEQ multiplex PCR; TCRdb stores in-frame clones only, minus some. This sample has under 200,000 clones; roughly 80% occur once, and the top ten carry roughly 8%. The sample comprised PBMCs. The receptors shown here come from a male donor in good health and CMV-seropositive.

The chain employs TRBV11-3 and TRBJ1-1; the D is unclear. From germline, CDR1 is SGHNT and CDR2 YENEEA. Trimming stripped 2 bases from V and 6 bases from J, with 10 bases between. This CDR3 has 13 amino acids. For the CDR3, the DNA is TGTGCCAGCAGCTTAAGTAGTCTCTCTGAAGCTTTCTTT. It translates to CASSLSSLSEAFF.

V is TRBV19 and J is TRBJ2-1; D not certain. Germline V gene data show CDR1 as LNHDA and CDR2 as SQIVND (reference sequence). This CDR3 contains 13 residues. V lost 5 bases to trimming and J lost 8 bases, with 13 bases between them. The CDR3 spells CASSPTRFDEQFF. The DNA of the CDR3 is TGTGCCAGTAGTCCCACCAGGTTCGATGAGCAGTTCTTC.

The chain links TRBV15 to TRBJ2-3; 8 nucleotides agree with TRBD2. The CDR3 is 16 residues long. Germline CDR1 reads LNHNV; CDR2 reads YYDKDF (reference sequence). V was pared by 5 bases and J by 4 bases, with 11 bases of the junction left unmatched. The CDR3 sequence: CATSQVAGYGSDTQYF. The CDR3 DNA reads TGTGCCACCAGCCAAGTAGCGGGATACGGGTCAGATACGCAGTATTTT. Based on the CDR3 plus reference TRBV15 and TRBJ2-3, the full variable domain is DAMVIQNPRYQVTQFGKPVTLSCSQTLNHNVMYWYQQKSSQAPKLLFHYYDKDFNNEADTPDNFQSRRPNTSFCFLDIRSPGLGDTAMYLCATSQVAGYGSDTQYFGPGTRLTVL.

The V gene is TRBV9, the J gene TRBJ1-2, with TRBD1 matching over 7 bases. The CDR3 has 15 residues. V gave up 0 bases and J gave up 4 bases; unmatched junction bases: 6. Germline CDR1 SGDLS, CDR2 YYNGEE. The CDR3, as DNA: TGTGCCAGCAGCGTAGCTACGGGGACAGTCTATGGCTACACCTTC. This gives the protein CASSVATGTVYGYTF.

The gene calls are TRBV27 and TRBJ2-4; a possible D gene is TRBD1 (6 bases). CDR3 length equals 16 residues. Germline CDR1 and CDR2: MNHEY and SMNVEV (reference sequence). Trimming shortened V by 1 base and J by 5 bases, and 15 bases separated the two germline ends. CDR3 sequence: CASSLLGQGPENIQYF. In DNA form, the CDR3 reads TGTGCCAGCAGTTTATTAGGCCAGGGGCCCGAAAACATTCAGTACTTC.

The genes are TRBV6-6 and TRBJ1-2, with 8 bases identical to TRBD1. This CDR3 is 15 amino acids long. Germline trimming cut 5 bases from V and 5 bases from J; bases unmatched to any gene: 10. Germline V gene data show CDR1 as MNHNY and CDR2 as SVGAGI (reference sequence). The CDR3 sequence: CASSSGGTGIYGYTF. The CDR3 region has the DNA TGTGCCAGCAGTAGCGGGGGGACAGGAATATATGGCTACACCTTC.

The V call is TRBV2, the J call TRBJ1-3; TRBD1 might be the D (6 bases). This CDR3 has 15 residues. Per germline, CDR1 SNHLY and CDR2 FYNNEI. V was pared by 6 bases and J by 4 bases, with 16 bases between. CDR3 in amino acids: CASRQLGGFGNTIYF. The DNA of the CDR3 is TGTGCCAGCAGGCAACTAGGGGGTTTCGGAAACACCATATATTTT.

Note on this clone: The DNA is omitted, as the CDR3 cannot be located on it reliably, and the CDR3 follows TCRdb's listing. This chain links TRBV7-2 with TRBJ2-3; TRBD2 is taken as the D call from the table, unchecked against the DNA. CDR1 is SGHTA, CDR2 FQGNSA, per germline. 15 amino acids form the CDR3, both terminal residues included. The CDR3 here is CASSLFASGTTSTYF.

The J gene is TRBJ2-7, the V gene TRBV6-6; TRBD1 agrees at 9 bases. The CDR3 sequence is 15 residues long. Germline V gives CDR1 MNHNY, CDR2 SVGAGI (reference sequence). The J segment lost 1 base and the V segment lost 0 bases, leaving 1 base of the junction unmatched. This chain's CDR3 is CASSYSGTGSYEQYF. The CDR3 bases are TGTGCCAGCAGTTACTCCGGGACAGGGTCCTACGAGCAGTACTTC.

This chain links TRBV5-1 with TRBJ1-2; no clear D. Germline V CDR1 and CDR2: SGHRS, YFSETQ. The CDR3 loop spans 16 amino acids. The V end lost 0 bases, the J end lost 2 bases, and 14 bases lay between the germline ends. CDR3 amino acids: CASSLVGSAANYGYTF. The CDR3 nucleotides are TGCGCCAGCAGCTTGGTGGGCAGTGCAGCCAACTATGGCTACACCTTC.

This chain links TRBV19 with TRBJ1-1, with 9 positions matching TRBD1. V was clipped by 6 bases and J by 10 bases; unmatched bases: 15. Germline CDR1 and CDR2: LNHDA and SQIVND (reference sequence). The CDR3 is 15 residues long. The chain's CDR3 is CASRTGGAEGVVAFF. The CDR3 DNA sequence: TGTGCCAGTAGAACAGGGGGCGCGGAGGGCGTAGTAGCTTTCTTT.

This sequence joins TRBV27 and TRBJ1-2; weak D call: TRBD1 (5 bases). CDR1 MNHEY and CDR2 SMNVEV come from the germline V gene (reference sequence). Trimming pared 2 bases from V and 2 bases from J, leaving 12 bases between. The CDR3 is 15 amino acids. The chain's CDR3 is CASSLLGHLNYGYTF. For the CDR3, the DNA is TGTGCCAGCAGTTTACTCGGACACCTAAACTATGGCTACACCTTC.

This chain links TRBV7-6 with TRBJ2-5, with 8 bases aligning to TRBD1. Germline CDR1 is SGHVS and CDR2 is FNYEAQ. CDR3 size: 15 residues. With V trimmed by 1 base and J by 11 bases, 12 bases remained unmatched. In nucleotides, the CDR3 is TGTGCCAGCAGCTTAGTAGGGCAGGGGGCGAGGGAGCAGTACTTC. Its translation is CASSLVGQGAREQYF.

Concerning this clone itself: An end of the junction differs from the germline gene, which may be a read error. The V gene is TRBV5-1, the J gene TRBJ2-6, with D perhaps TRBD1 (5 bases). CDR3 length equals 15 residues. In germline, CDR1 is SGHRS, CDR2 YFSETQ. The chain's CDR3 is CASSYISSGANGLTF. The CDR3 DNA is TGCGCCAGCAGCTATATCAGCTCTGGGGCCAACGGCCTGACTTTC.

The chain joins TRBV11-3 to TRBJ1-1; D gene unclear. V was clipped by 1 base and J by 1 base, with 10 bases between them. Germline values: CDR1 SGHNT, CDR2 YENEEA. The CDR3 has 15 residues. The CDR3, as DNA: TGTGCCAGCAGCTTAGGAGGACGGGAGAACACTGAAGCTTTCTTT. Protein product: CASSLGGRENTEAFF.

V and J are TRBV5-4 and TRBJ2-3, with TRBD2 identical over 8 bases. J was trimmed by 0 bases and V by 3 bases; bases with no gene match: 15. In germline, CDR1 is SGHNT, CDR2 YYREEE (reference sequence). CDR3 length equals 19 residues. CDR3 sequence (DNA): TGTGCCAGCAGCTCCAGGAGGCTAGCGGGCCCAACTAGCACAGATACGCAGTATTTT. It specifies CASSSRRLAGPTSTDTQYF.

The chain is built from TRBV10-2 and TRBJ1-1, with a weak D call TRBD1 (6 bases). With 8 bases removed from V and 5 bases from J, the gap between germline ends came to 12 bases. The germline gives CDR1 WSHSY, CDR2 SAAADI. The length of the CDR3 is 12 residues. The CDR3 region is CASRQGLTEAFF. CDR3 nucleotide sequence: TGCGCCAGCCGGCAGGGGCTAACTGAAGCTTTCTTT.

The CDR3 nucleotides are TGCGCCAGCAGCCAGGAGAATTTGTATGGCTACACCTTC. Protein product: CASSQENLYGYTF. The chain links TRBV4-3 to TRBJ1-2; D unclear. Germline V lookup: CDR1 LGHNA, CDR2 YSLEER. The CDR3 extends over 13 amino acids. Trimming left V 3 bases short and J 5 bases short, with 10 bases between.

This clone has just one count. The chain links TRBV10-3 to TRBJ2-5; the D gene is possibly TRBD2 (6 bases). CDR1 ENHRY and CDR2 SYGVKD come from the germline V gene. The germline V and J ends were trimmed by 3 bases and 1 base, with 12 bases remaining between them. The CDR3 length is 15 residues. The CDR3, as DNA: TGTGCCATCAGTGACCCCCGGGGGACCCAAGAGACCCAGTACTTC. Protein sequence: CAISDPRGTQETQYF.

The J gene is TRBJ2-3, the V gene TRBV7-2; the match to TRBD2 covers 9 bases. Germline V lookup: CDR1 SGHTA, CDR2 FQGNSA. The CDR3 has 15 residues. V gave up 5 bases and J gave up 3 bases; unmatched junction bases: 6. The CDR3, as DNA: TGTGCCAGCAGCCGCGGGGGGGCCAGAACAGATACGCAGTATTTT. Amino acid sequence: CASSRGGARTDTQYF.

The genes are TRBV18 and TRBJ2-7, with D possibly being TRBD2 (6 bases). Germline CDR1 reads KGHSH; CDR2 reads LQKENI. The V end lost 3 bases, the J end lost 2 bases, and 14 bases lay between the germline ends. CDR3 length: 15 amino acids. CDR3 sequence: CASSPPGLGAYEQYF. CDR3 nucleotides: TGTGCCAGCTCACCCCCGGGACTGGGAGCCTACGAGCAGTACTTC.

The gene calls are TRBV7-9 and TRBJ1-1; D is possibly TRBD1 (5 bases). The CDR3 totals 14 residues. Trimming pared 0 bases from V and 6 bases from J, leaving 11 bases between. Germline V gene lookup returns CDR1 SEHNR and CDR2 FQNEAQ (reference sequence). CDR3 coding DNA: TGTGCCAGCAGCTTAGCAGGGTCAGGGTCTGAAGCTTTCTTT. This encodes CASSLAGSGSEAFF.

This rearrangement joins TRBV7-2 to TRBJ1-3, with unresolved D. Germline V gene data show CDR1 as SGHTA and CDR2 as FQGNSA. This CDR3 is 12 amino acids long. Trimming left V 4 bases short and J 5 bases short, with 6 bases between. The CDR3 DNA sequence: TGTGCCAGCAGCTCCGAGAGAAACACCATATATTTT. This encodes CASSSERNTIYF.

This chain links TRBV30 with TRBJ2-7, with unresolved D. Germline loops: CDR1 GTSNPN, CDR2 SVGIG (reference sequence). V lost 2 bases and J 2 bases, leaving 7 bases between the germline ends. This CDR3 spans 12 amino acids. DNA for the CDR3: TGTGCCTGGAGTATGGCGGCCTACGAGCAGTACTTC. Amino acid sequence: CAWSMAAYEQYF.

The chain links TRBV5-6 to TRBJ1-2; 9 bases agree with TRBD1. The germline CDR1 and CDR2 sequences are SGHDT and YYEEEE. V lost 0 bases to trimming and J lost 14 bases; unmatched junction nucleotides: 5. The CDR3 contains 12 residues. DNA of the CDR3: TGTGCCAGCAGCTTGGGGGGGACAGGGATAACCTTC. The encoded protein is CASSLGGTGITF.